The 18 T cell receptor beta chains below were found in one sample sequenced in a study of blood T cell repertoires in COVID-19. The protocol was immunoSEQ multiplex PCR, while the TCRdb copy is restricted to in-frame clones and leaves out a portion. The profile shows about 77,000 clones, around 88% of them singletons. Sequences were obtained from peripheral blood. Receptors originate from a woman older than 75 with acute or convalescent COVID-19.

V gene TRBV7-3 combines with J gene TRBJ2-6; a weak D match, TRBD2 (6 bases). The V gene's germline CDR1 is SGHTA and CDR2 FQGTGA. V lost 6 bases to trimming and J lost 0 bases, with 9 bases between them. The CDR3 runs to 15 residues. The CDR3 nucleotides are TGTGCCAGCAGTGTCGGGGGCTCTGGGGCCAACGTCCTGACTTTC. This translates into CASSVGGSGANVLTF.

This chain links TRBV5-4 with TRBJ1-6; TRBD1 is a possible D gene (5 bases). The CDR3 sequence is 16 residues long. V lost 4 bases and J 5 bases, leaving 16 bases between the germline ends. Germline loops: CDR1 SGHNT, CDR2 YYREEE (reference sequence). CDR3 sequence: CASSPGGRQNNSPLHF. The CDR3 DNA reads as TGTGCCAGCAGCCCCGGGGGTCGACAGAATAATTCACCCCTCCACTTT.

This chain connects TRBV5-1 to TRBJ1-2; 7 nucleotides agree with TRBD1. The germline CDR1 and CDR2 sequences are SGHRS and YFSETQ. The CDR3 is 14 residues long. Losses at the gene ends were 2 bases for V and 2 bases for J; bases not matched to a gene: 3. The CDR3 sequence is CASSLGGSNYGYTF. The CDR3 bases are TGCGCCAGCAGCTTAGGGGGCTCCAACTATGGCTACACCTTC. The whole variable domain, filled in from reference TRBV5-1 and TRBJ1-2, reads KAGVTQTPRYLIKTRGQQVTLSCSPISGHRSVSWYQQTPGQGLQFLFEYFSETQRNKGNFPGRFSGRQFSNSRSEMNVSTLELGDSALYLCASSLGGSNYGYTFGSGTRLTVV.

V is TRBV5-4 and J is TRBJ2-3; 7 bases match TRBD2. V lost 2 bases, J lost 2 bases, and 11 bases stayed unmatched. Germline loops: CDR1 SGHNT, CDR2 YYREEE (reference sequence). This CDR3 region has 17 residues. This chain's CDR3 is CASSLPLAGRSTDTQYF. Here the CDR3 DNA reads TGTGCCAGCAGCTTACCCTTAGCGGGTCGGTCCACAGATACGCAGTATTTT. Drawing the rest from reference TRBV5-4 and TRBJ2-3, the complete variable domain is ETGVTQSPTHLIKTRGQQVTLRCSSQSGHNTVSWYQQALGQGPQFIFQYYREEENGRGNFPPRFSGLQFPNYSSELNVNALELDDSALYLCASSLPLAGRSTDTQYFGPGTRLTVL.

The chain carries TRBV12-3 or TRBV12-4 and TRBJ2-1; no clear D. V was pared by 7 bases and J by 3 bases, with 4 bases between. CDR3 size: 11 residues. The CDR3, as DNA: TGTGCCAGCACGGGCTACAATGAGCAGTTCTTC. It specifies CASTGYNEQFF.

V usage is TRBV5-4 and J usage is TRBJ2-7; TRBD1 matches 8 bases. The V gene end was trimmed by 6 bases and the J gene end by 4 bases; junction bases not matched to a gene: 12. CDR1 is SGHNT and CDR2 is YYREEE in the germline V gene (reference sequence). CDR3 length: 15 residues. This CDR3 reads CASNVLGQGPYEQYF. The CDR3 bases are TGTGCCAGCAACGTGTTAGGACAGGGCCCTTACGAGCAGTACTTC.

V is TRBV29-1 and J is TRBJ2-1, with 9 nucleotides matching TRBD1. There are 13 residues in the CDR3. From germline, CDR1 is SQVTM and CDR2 ANQGSEA. V lost 3 bases, J lost 7 bases, and 4 bases stayed unmatched. Written as DNA, the CDR3 is TGCAGCGTTGACTTACAGGGGGCTAATGAGCAGTTCTTC. It codes for CSVDLQGANEQFF.

This CDR3 reads CSAQSLAGVTVQYF. The DNA of the CDR3 is TGCAGCGCCCAATCCCTAGCGGGAGTTACGGTGCAGTACTTC. The chain recombines TRBV29-1 with TRBJ2-7, with 10 bases lining up with TRBD2. Losses at the gene ends were 7 bases for V and 9 bases for J; bases not matched to a gene: 15. The CDR3 runs 14 residues. Germline CDR1 is SQVTM and CDR2 is ANQGSEA.

The chain links TRBV18 to TRBJ1-5, with D hard to call. V lost 3 bases to trimming and J lost 3 bases, with 6 bases between them. Germline V gives CDR1 KGHSH, CDR2 LQKENI. CDR3 size: 13 residues. The DNA for the CDR3 is TGTGCCAGCTCACCCCAAGCCAATCAGCCCCAGCATTTT. Amino acids: CASSPQANQPQHF.

This chain joins TRBV7-9 and TRBJ2-1; 14 bases are shared with TRBD2. The CDR3 has 19 amino acids. Germline loops: CDR1 SEHNR, CDR2 FQNEAQ (reference sequence). The V and J ends lost 5 bases and 2 bases, in that order; junction bases with no gene match: 11. CDR3 nucleotide sequence: TGTGCCAGCAGCCAAAACCCGGGACTAGCGGGGGCGGCCTACAATGAGCAGTTCTTC. Amino acid sequence: CASSQNPGLAGAAYNEQFF. Supplemented by reference TRBV7-9 and TRBJ2-1, the full variable domain reads DTGVSQNPRHKITKRGQNVTFRCDPISEHNRLYWYRQTLGQGPEFLTYFQNEAQLEKSRLLSDRFSAERPKGSFSTLEIQRTEQGDSAMYLCASSQNPGLAGAAYNEQFFGPGTRLTVL.

This chain links TRBV7-8 with TRBJ2-7, with D unclear. Germline CDR1 is SGHVS and CDR2 is FQNEAQ. The CDR3 is 14 amino acids. Trimming cost V 5 bases and J 4 bases, with 15 bases left between them. CDR3 amino acids: CASSPRRLEYEQYF. In DNA, the CDR3 is TGTGCCAGCAGCCCGCGAAGACTGGAGTACGAGCAGTACTTC. The whole variable domain, remainder taken from reference TRBV7-8 and TRBJ2-7, is GAGVSQSPRYKVAKRGQDVALRCDPISGHVSLFWYQQALGQGPEFLTYFQNEAQLDKSGLPSDRFFAERPEGSVSTLKIQRTQQEDSAVYLCASSPRRLEYEQYFGPGTRLTVT.

V gene TRBV11-3 combines with J gene TRBJ2-7; TRBD1 matches 9 bases. With V trimmed by 5 bases and J by 2 bases, 4 bases remained unmatched. This CDR3 is built from 14 residues. Germline V gene sequence: CDR1 SGHNT, CDR2 YENEEA. CDR3 protein: CASSPRDRAYEQYF. The CDR3, as DNA: TGTGCCAGCAGCCCCCGGGACAGGGCCTACGAGCAGTACTTC.

This chain links TRBV29-1 with TRBJ1-1; 8 bases fit TRBD1. This CDR3 has 15 residues. Germline assignment: CDR1 SQVTM and CDR2 ANQGSEA. Trimming took 5 bases from V and 0 from J; bases not matched to a gene: 8. The CDR3 loop is CSVFDRGGLNTEAFF. The CDR3 DNA follows: TGCAGCGTTTTTGACAGGGGCGGATTGAACACTGAAGCTTTCTTT.

A single count supports this clone. The chain employs TRBV27 and TRBJ1-4, with D perhaps matching TRBD1 (5 bases). The CDR3 loop spans 16 amino acids. Trimming removed 3 bases from V and 2 bases from J, with 13 bases in between. Germline CDR1 and CDR2: MNHEY and SMNVEV (reference sequence). The CDR3 DNA reads TGTGCCAGCAGTTTCAAAGCAGGGTTCACTAATGAAAAACTGTTTTTT. Translated, it gives CASSFKAGFTNEKLFF.

This chain joins TRBV5-4 and TRBJ2-7, with D maybe TRBD1 (6 bases). V was clipped by 2 bases and J by 2 bases, with 11 bases between them. Germline CDR1 is SGHNT and CDR2 is YYREEE (reference sequence). The CDR3 spans 14 residues. CDR3 in amino acids: CASSFRQGTYEQYF. In DNA, the CDR3 is TGTGCCAGCAGCTTCCGCCAGGGGACCTACGAGCAGTACTTC. Complete variable domain (other parts from reference TRBV5-4 and TRBJ2-7): ETGVTQSPTHLIKTRGQQVTLRCSSQSGHNTVSWYQQALGQGPQFIFQYYREEENGRGNFPPRFSGLQFPNYSSELNVNALELDDSALYLCASSFRQGTYEQYFGPGTRLTVT.

The gene calls are TRBV20-1 and TRBJ2-1; 7 bases are shared with TRBD1. Germline values: CDR1 DFQATT, CDR2 SNEGSKA (reference sequence). CDR3 length: 11 amino acids. The ends lost 0 bases at V and 16 bases at J; junction bases unmatched: 6. The CDR3 DNA is TGCAGTGCTAGAGATCACGGGACAGTCTTCTTC. It yields the protein CSARDHGTVFF.

The CDR3 loop is CASSRAGAGNIQYF. The CDR3 nucleotides are TGTGCCAGTAGTAGGGCAGGGGCGGGAAACATTCAGTACTTC. The rearrangement joins TRBV19 to TRBJ2-4; tentative D call: TRBD1 (6 bases). CDR1 is LNHDA, CDR2 SQIVND, per germline (reference sequence). CDR3 length equals 14 residues. V gave up 4 bases and J gave up 6 bases, with 13 bases separating them.

This clone has a handful of counts. The J gene is TRBJ2-1, the V gene TRBV10-3, with 9 bases that match TRBD2. CDR1 and CDR2 from the germline V gene are ENHRY and SYGVKD. V lost 2 bases and J lost 9; bases outside the gene matches: 5. The length of the CDR3 is 14 residues. The CDR3 DNA is TGTGCCATCAGTGAGGCTAGCGGGAATAGTGAGCAGTTCTTC. The encoded protein is CAISEASGNSEQFF.